This TCR beta chain was sequenced during a study of control samples from healthy donors and cancer patients. V lost 3 bases and J 0 bases, leaving 9 bases between the germline ends. CDR1 is WNHNN and CDR2 is SYGVQD in the germline V gene (reference sequence). The CDR3 loop spans 15 amino acids. Profiling relied on immunoSEQ multiplex PCR, and the TCRdb table lists in-frame clones only, not all of them. The sample lists some 200,000 clones; roughly 94% were seen once. The sequence derives from a man aged 50-59 years in good health. The sequenced sample was blood. The rearrangement links TRBV10-1 to TRBJ2-1; D ambiguous. CDR3 DNA: TGCGCCAGCAGTGAAGACCCTTCCTCCTACAATGAGCAGTTCTTC. Protein product: CASSEDPSSYNEQFF.